Sequencing of this T cell receptor beta chain was carried out in a study of identical twins. Findings and caveats of the study: In beta out-of-frame sequences, the excess sharing between twins was weaker.

In its sample, this clonotype was seen a few times. Its antigen is currently unknown. After template switching added a universal primer site, the resulting cDNA carried unique molecular identifiers. TCRdb called the 5' RACE reads again in MiXCR, with one record for every CDR3 protein. The sample lists about 690,000 distinct CDR3 sequences, 21% occurring once. The CDR3 is 16 residues long. The junction had 9 bases not matched to a gene; V was cut back by 5 bases and J by 7 bases. This sample also appeared in a second study, on T cells expressing NK-cell markers. That paper notes: Whether expanded NKG2C+ T cell clones were HCMV specific stayed uncertain.

The sample comprised PBMCs. The rearrangement joins TRBV12-3 or TRBV12-4 to TRBJ2-2; 11 bases align to TRBD2. The receptor was isolated from a woman between 18 and 29 years old in good health. The CDR3 loop reads CASSPPSGRSGGELFF. The CDR3 region has the DNA TGTGCCAGCAGTCCGCCTAGCGGGAGGTCAGGCGGGGAGCTGTTTTTT.